This TCR beta chain originates from a study of resident and recirculating memory T cells in vitiligo. Study-level information: Shave-biopsy epidermis from lesional and nonlesional skin was sequenced alongside PBMCs. Overall study results and limits: Different lesions suggested infiltration by different T cell clones.

Anyone treated within the previous three months was excluded. Generated by immunoSEQ multiplex PCR, the TCRdb table keeps only in-frame clones and is missing some. The sample has tens of thousands of clones; about nine tenths are singletons. CDR1 is SGHDT, CDR2 YYEEEE, per germline. The CDR3 consists of 15 residues. Trimming shortened V by 0 bases and J by 3 bases, and 9 bases separated the two germline ends. A note on this clone: Its matching antigen is unknown.

The sequenced material came from blood. The chain recombines TRBV5-6 with TRBJ1-4; D is unclear. This TCR was sampled from a male donor with vitiligo. CDR3 sequence reads: CASSLGGRSNEKLFF. The CDR3 DNA reads TGTGCCAGCAGCTTGGGAGGGCGATCTAATGAAAAACTGTTTTTT.